Listed here are 20 T cell receptor beta chains from one sample, sequenced in a study of cytomegalovirus exposure and HLA in healthy donors. The PCR was carried out with 60 Vbeta primers and 13 Jbeta primers. Produced via immunoSEQ multiplex PCR; TCRdb's table is partial and in-frame only. The sample table sets out 150,000 to 200,000 clones. The sequenced material came from PBMCs. These receptors were collected from a woman in her sixties or seventies in good health and CMV-seronegative.

For the CDR3, the DNA is TGTGCCAGCAGTTTCCGGGACAGGGGGCCCCACGAGCAGTACTTC. Encoded protein: CASSFRDRGPHEQYF. The chain couples TRBV5-4 to TRBJ2-7, with 12 bases matching TRBD1. CDR3 size: 15 residues. Germline trimming cut 5 bases from V and 5 bases from J; bases unmatched to any gene: 8. Germline CDR1 and CDR2: SGHNT and YYREEE (reference sequence).

The rearrangement uses TRBV30 and TRBJ2-7, with D perhaps matching TRBD1 (6 bases). With 0 bases removed from V and 3 bases from J, the gap between germline ends came to 9 bases. The CDR3 spans 13 residues. Germline CDR1 GTSNPN, CDR2 SVGIG (reference sequence). CDR3 coding DNA: TGTGCCTGGAGTGTTCAACAGGGCTACGAGCAGTACTTC. Encoded protein: CAWSVQQGYEQYF.

The chain recombines TRBV7-3 with TRBJ2-7, with D perhaps matching TRBD2 (6 bases). Germline assignment: CDR1 SGHTA and CDR2 FQGTGA. This CDR3 region has 15 residues. Trimming cost V 1 base and J 3 bases, with 13 bases left between them. CDR3 sequence (DNA): TGTGCCAGCAGCTTAATTAGCGGCCAGGGCTACGAGCAGTACTTC. Protein sequence: CASSLISGQGYEQYF.

The chain combines TRBV6-6 with TRBJ2-5; 11 bases agree with TRBD2. Germline V CDR1 and CDR2: MNHNY, SVGAGI (reference sequence). The CDR3 spans 15 residues. Trimming cost V 4 bases and J 5 bases; bases outside gene matches: 6. The CDR3 loop is CASSWGLAGGETQYF. The CDR3, as DNA: TGTGCCAGCAGTTGGGGCCTAGCGGGAGGTGAGACCCAGTACTTC.

V and J are TRBV2 and TRBJ1-5; D not certain. CDR1 SNHLY and CDR2 FYNNEI come from the germline V gene. The CDR3 runs to 12 residues. The V end lost 4 bases, the J end lost 8 bases, and 9 bases lay between the germline ends. DNA for the CDR3: TGTGCCAGCAGTGGGAGGGATAAGCCCCAGCATTTT. Protein: CASSGRDKPQHF.

The chain has TRBV5-1 and TRBJ2-2; TRBD2 aligns across 10 bases. The germline V gene has CDR1 SGHRS and CDR2 YFSETQ. The CDR3 covers 16 residues. With V trimmed by 2 bases and J by 2 bases, 3 bases remained unmatched. The CDR3 sequence is CASSLIAGGNTGELFF. CDR3 nucleotide sequence: TGCGCCAGCAGCTTAATAGCGGGAGGTAACACCGGGGAGCTGTTTTTT.

The chain uses TRBV10-3 and TRBJ2-7; 11 positions agree with TRBD2. The CDR3 runs to 14 residues. Germline trimming cut 8 bases from V and 4 bases from J; bases unmatched to any gene: 7. Germline V gives CDR1 ENHRY, CDR2 SYGVKD. CDR3 DNA sequence: TGTGCCATCGGACTAGCGGGTTTGACTTACGAGCAGTACTTC. Encoded protein: CAIGLAGLTYEQYF.

The chain couples TRBV13 to TRBJ2-2; possibly TRBD1 for D (6 bases). V lost 5 bases and J lost 6, with 10 bases in between. The CDR3 covers 13 residues. Germline-derived CDR1 and CDR2 are PRHDT and FYEKMQ (reference sequence). CDR3 amino acids: CASSLQGSGELFF. DNA of the CDR3: TGTGCCAGCAGCCTTCAGGGGTCCGGGGAGCTGTTTTTT.

This chain links TRBV27 with TRBJ2-5, with 7 positions matching TRBD2. The end of the DNA is better explained by TRBJ2-7, so the J call may be wrong. Germline assignment: CDR1 MNHEY and CDR2 SMNVEV (reference sequence). The CDR3 runs to 15 residues. The CDR3 nucleotides are TGTGCCAGCAGTACGCAACCGGGACTATTATACGAGCAGTACTTC. It codes for CASSTQPGLLYEQYF.

The rearrangement links TRBV7-7 to TRBJ2-5; TRBD1 matches at 7 bases. The DNA end is a closer match to TRBJ2-7, so the J assignment may be wrong. The CDR3 length is 15 residues. The germline CDR1 and CDR2 sequences are SSHAT and FNYEAQ (reference sequence). The chain's CDR3 is CASSPMTGIPYEQYF. CDR3 DNA sequence: TGTGCCAGCAGCCCAATGACAGGGATCCCCTACGAGCAGTACTTC.

CDR3 coding DNA: TGTGCCAGCAGGGTGTACAGGGGGGCGAACACTGAAGCTTTCTTT. It encodes CASRVYRGANTEAFF. This rearrangement joins TRBV6-1 to TRBJ1-1, with 8 positions matching TRBD1. J lost 1 base, V lost 6 bases, and 7 bases had no gene match. Per the germline V gene, CDR1 is MNHNS and CDR2 is SASEGT. The CDR3 totals 15 residues.

CDR3 nucleotides: TGTGCCAGCAGCCAAGATCTCAGGACAGGGGCCAACGAAAAACTGTTTTTT. Translation gives CASSQDLRTGANEKLFF. V is TRBV14 and J is TRBJ1-4, with 9 bases fitting TRBD1. This CDR3 has 17 amino acids. Germline V gene lookup returns CDR1 SGHDN and CDR2 FVKESK. The ends lost 0 bases at V and 8 bases at J; junction bases unmatched: 10. Full variable domain (rest looked up from reference TRBV14 and TRBJ1-4): EAGVTQFPSHSVIEKGQTVTLRCDPISGHDNLYWYRRVMGKEIKFLLHFVKESKQDESGMPNNRFLAERTGGTYSTLKVQPAELEDSGVYFCASSQDLRTGANEKLFFGSGTQLSVL.

The CDR3 sequence: CSVGPHPTNEKLFF. In DNA, the CDR3 is TGCAGCGTGGGCCCCCACCCAACTAATGAAAAACTGTTTTTT. This rearrangement joins TRBV29-1 to TRBJ1-4; no clear D gene. Trimming left V 6 bases short and J 0 bases short, with 11 bases between. This CDR3 spans 14 amino acids. Germline V CDR1 and CDR2: SQVTM, ANQGSEA. Variable domain in full (rest from reference TRBV29-1 and TRBJ1-4): SAVISQKPSRDICQRGTSLTIQCQVDSQVTMMFWYRQQPGQSLTLIATANQGSEATYESGFVIDKFPISRPNLTFSTLTVSNMSPEDSSIYLCSVGPHPTNEKLFFGSGTQLSVL.

The chain combines TRBV2 with TRBJ1-1, with 8 bases that match TRBD1. Germline CDR1 and CDR2: SNHLY and FYNNEI. There are 13 residues in the CDR3. V trimming: 9 bases; J trimming: 0 bases; junction bases outside the gene matches: 3. In nucleotides, the CDR3 is TGTGCCAGGGCGGGACAGGTGAACACTGAAGCTTTCTTT. Its translation is CARAGQVNTEAFF.

This sequence joins TRBV18 and TRBJ1-5; the match to TRBD1 covers 7 bases. This CDR3 has 19 amino acids. With V trimmed by 6 bases and J by 4 bases, 21 bases remained unmatched. Germline V gene lookup returns CDR1 KGHSH and CDR2 LQKENI. The CDR3, as DNA: TGTGCCAGCTCCCCGGGACAGCCCCGTGATTCTATTTGGAATCAGCCCCAGCATTTT. This codes for CASSPGQPRDSIWNQPQHF.

The gene calls are TRBV7-3 and TRBJ2-1; possibly TRBD2 for D (5 bases). Germline values: CDR1 SGHTA, CDR2 FQGTGA. With 2 bases removed from V and 5 bases from J, the gap between germline ends came to 19 bases. This CDR3 is built from 17 residues. The CDR3: CASSLRFRATINNEQFF. In nucleotides, the CDR3 is TGTGCCAGCAGCTTACGGTTTCGAGCGACTATTAACAATGAGCAGTTCTTC.

The V and J genes are TRBV30 and TRBJ1-3; no firm D call. The CDR3 is 14 amino acids. Germline V gene sequence: CDR1 GTSNPN, CDR2 SVGIG (reference sequence). Between the trimmed V and J ends, which lost 3 bases and 3 bases, there was a span of 12 bases. The CDR3 spells CAWSRGGSGNTIYF. CDR3 DNA sequence: TGTGCCTGGAGCAGAGGCGGGAGTGGAAACACCATATATTTT.

The chain recombines TRBV6-5 with TRBJ2-2, with 8 bases matching TRBD2. The germline V gene has CDR1 MNHEY and CDR2 SVGAGI. Losses at the gene ends were 8 bases for V and 6 bases for J; bases not matched to a gene: 2. The CDR3 has 12 residues. The DNA for the CDR3 is TGTGCCAGCGACGGGGGGGCCGGGGAGCTGTTTTTT. Translating gives CASDGGAGELFF.

This chain connects TRBV18 to TRBJ2-7, with 9 bases aligning to TRBD2. Germline V gene lookup returns CDR1 KGHSH and CDR2 LQKENI. This CDR3 comprises 15 residues. Germline trimming cut 4 bases from V and 6 bases from J; bases unmatched to any gene: 10. The CDR3, as DNA: TGTGCCAGCTCACGAGGAATAGCGGGAGAGGCCGAGCAGTACTTC. Protein: CASSRGIAGEAEQYF.

CDR3 sequence: CASSLGTGVVAGYTF. CDR3 DNA: TGTGCCAGCAGCTTGGGTACAGGGGTGGTGGCTGGCTACACCTTC. V gene TRBV5-6 combines with J gene TRBJ1-2; TRBD1 matches 7 bases. The V gene end was trimmed by 0 bases and the J gene end by 7 bases; junction bases not matched to a gene: 9. The CDR3 extends over 15 amino acids. Germline assignment: CDR1 SGHDT and CDR2 YYEEEE.